The rows below give T cell receptor beta chains drawn from one sample of a study of blood T cell repertoires in COVID-19. Here immunoSEQ multiplex PCR was the method, and the copy in TCRdb shows in-frame clones only, minus some. The sample has about 160,000 clones; about four fifths are singletons. Sequencing input: peripheral blood. The receptors here all came from a man aged 65 to 85 with acute or convalescent COVID-19. The CDR3 runs from the conserved cysteine through the conserved F or W. The D gene is left open where the match is weak. Rows give clone size only sometimes, using once, few, many, or a class for an expanded clone.

d_call | clone_size | j_call | v_call | cdr3_nt | cdr3_aa
NA | NA | TRBJ1-5 | TRBV6-5 | TGTGCCAGCATGGGGGGGCAGGGTCAGCCCCAGCATTTT | CASMGGQGQPQHF
TRBD1 | few | TRBJ1-6 | TRBV5-1 | TGCGCCAGCTGCGACGGTCCGGGACAGGGCGAATCACCCCTCCACTTT | CASCDGPGQGESPLHF
NA | NA | TRBJ1-4 | TRBV5-4 | TGTGCCAGCAGCTTGATCGGTTCTGAAAAACTGTTTTTT | CASSLIGSEKLFF
NA | NA | TRBJ2-5 | TRBV24-1 | TGTGCCACCAGTGAATCCCAGGGTTGGGGCCAAGAGACCCAGTACTTC | CATSESQGWGQETQYF
NA | NA | TRBJ1-5 | TRBV7-8 | TGTGCCAGCAGCTTCGGGGATTATAGCAATCAGCCCCAGCATTTT | CASSFGDYSNQPQHF
NA | NA | TRBJ1-4 | TRBV3-1/TRBV3-2 | TGTGCCAGCAGCCAAGCCGTTGAAAAACTGTTTTTT | CASSQAVEKLFF
NA | NA | TRBJ1-6 | TRBV6-5 | TGTGCCAGCAGGCAACTTGCCAGGGATTCACCCCTCCACTTT | CASRQLARDSPLHF
NA | NA | TRBJ2-4 | TRBV27 | TGTGCCACTTCCGGCGGAGCCAAAAACATTCAGTACTTC | CATSGGAKNIQYF
TRBD1 | NA | TRBJ2-1 | TRBV5-3 | TGTGCCAGAAGAACCACCAGGGGGAATGAGCAGTTCTTC | CARRTTRGNEQFF
NA | NA | TRBJ1-3 | TRBV3-1/TRBV3-2 | TGTGCCAGCAGCTTAGAAGCCGGAGAAGCCGGGAACACCATATATTTT | CASSLEAGEAGNTIYF
TRBD2 | NA | TRBJ2-5 | TRBV4-2 | TGTGCCAGCAGCCAAACAGCGGGGGAGACCCAGTACTTC | CASSQTAGETQYF
NA | NA | TRBJ1-1 | TRBV27 | TGTGCCAGCAGTCTCCAGGGAGGGATCGCTGAAGCTTTCTTT | CASSLQGGIAEAFF
TRBD1 | once | TRBJ1-5 | TRBV4-1 | TGCGCCAGCAGCCAACGACCCTATGGACAGGGGGATCAGCCCCAGCATTTT | CASSQRPYGQGDQPQHF
TRBD2 | NA | TRBJ2-5 | TRBV7-2 | TGTGCCAGCAGCACCCCGGGACTAGCGGCTGGCGGGACCCAGTACTTC | CASSTPGLAAGGTQYF
TRBD1 | NA | TRBJ2-3 | TRBV5-1 | TGCGCCAGCAGCACCGGACAGGCCGCTAGCACAGATACGCAGTATTTT | CASSTGQAASTDTQYF
NA | NA | TRBJ1-2 | TRBV7-2 | TGTGCCAGCAGCTTAGTACAGGGCCGGGGCTACACCTTC | CASSLVQGRGYTF
NA | NA | TRBJ2-1 | TRBV14 | TGTGCCAGCAGTCAAACTAGCTCCTACAATGAGCAGTTCTTC | CASSQTSSYNEQFF
NA | NA | TRBJ2-2 | TRBV30 | TGTGCCTGGAGTGTATTGATAGGGGCCGGGGAGCTGTTTTTT | CAWSVLIGAGELFF
TRBD1 | NA | TRBJ1-1 | TRBV6-6 | TGTGCCAGCGGCCGGGACAGGGACGCTGAAGCTTTCTTT | CASGRDRDAEAFF
NA | NA | TRBJ1-4 | TRBV30 | TGTGCCTGGAGGCGTGCTAATGAAAAACTGTTTTTT | CAWRRANEKLFF
TRBD1 | NA | TRBJ1-1 | TRBV7-6 | TGTGCCAGCAGCTTGGGACAGGGAGCTTTCTTT | CASSLGQGAFF
NA | NA | TRBJ2-2 | TRBV5-1 | TGCGCCAGCAGCTCGGGACTGGCGAACACCGGGGAGCTGTTTTTT | CASSSGLANTGELFF
NA | NA | TRBJ1-2 | TRBV5-6 | TGTGCCAGTTCTCTTCGGGACTATGGCTACACCTTC | CASSLRDYGYTF
NA | NA | TRBJ1-5 | TRBV30 | TGTGCCTGGAGTGACGGGGACAATCAGCCCCAGCATTTT | CAWSDGDNQPQHF
TRBD1 | NA | TRBJ2-7 | TRBV14 | TGTGCCAGCAGCCACCCGGGACAGTTCTACGAGCAGTACTTC | CASSHPGQFYEQYF
NA | NA | TRBJ2-7 | TRBV19 | TGTGCCAGTAGCCGAGAGGACAGTACCTACGAGCAGTACTTC | CASSREDSTYEQYF
NA | NA | TRBJ1-5 | TRBV10-1 | TGCGCCAGCAAGGCGGGGCGAAGCAATCAGCCCCAGCATTTT | CASKAGRSNQPQHF
NA | NA | TRBJ1-2 | TRBV12-3/TRBV12-4 | TGTGCCAGCAGCCCCGACAGGCTAGGAGGCTACACCTTC | CASSPDRLGGYTF
TRBD2 | NA | TRBJ2-5 | TRBV6-2/TRBV6-3 | TGTGCCAGCAGTTCCGCGAGGGAGCGGGGATACCAAGAGACCCAGTACTTC | CASSSARERGYQETQYF
TRBD2 | NA | TRBJ2-5 | TRBV7-3 | TGTGCCAGCAGCTTGGGCACTAGCGGGGGCCAAGAGACCCAGTACTTC | CASSLGTSGGQETQYF
TRBD2 | NA | TRBJ2-3 | TRBV4-1 | TGCGCCAGCAGCCAAGAGCAAGCGGGGGCCACAGATACGCAGTATTTT | CASSQEQAGATDTQYF
TRBD2 | once | TRBJ2-1 | TRBV5-8 | TGTGCCAGCAGCTTGGTAGCGGGAACGACCTTTGAGCAGTTCTTC | CASSLVAGTTFEQFF
NA | NA | TRBJ1-1 | TRBV5-1 | TGCGCCAGCAGCTTGGCGACAAGGAACACTGAAGCTTTCTTT | CASSLATRNTEAFF
NA | NA | TRBJ1-1 | TRBV14 | TGTGCCAGCAGCCCACTAGACAGGAGTGAAGCTTTCTTT | CASSPLDRSEAFF
TRBD2 | NA | TRBJ2-7 | TRBV18 | TGTGCCAGCTCACCACGAACCGGGAGGCCCTACGAGCAGTACTTC | CASSPRTGRPYEQYF
TRBD1 | NA | TRBJ1-2 | TRBV28 | TGTGCCAGCACTTACGCAGGGGGTTCTAACTATGGCTACACCTTC | CASTYAGGSNYGYTF
NA | NA | TRBJ1-3 | TRBV29-1 | TGCAGCGTTTCAGGGATCCCTGGAAACACCATATATTTT | CSVSGIPGNTIYF
NA | NA | TRBJ2-2 | TRBV12-3/TRBV12-4 | TGTGCCAGCAGTTTGCGCGAGACCGGGGAGCTGTTTTTT | CASSLRETGELFF
NA | once | TRBJ2-1 | TRBV19 | TGTGCCAGTAGTCCGACAGACAGCTCCTACAATGAGCAGTTCTTC | CASSPTDSSYNEQFF
NA | NA | TRBJ2-7 | TRBV6-6 | TGTGCCAGCAGGCGATTCCCTGACGCGGACATCATCTACGAGCAGTACTTC | CASRRFPDADIIYEQYF
TRBD1 | NA | TRBJ1-2 | TRBV7-9 | TGTGCCAGCAGCCCTAGACAGGGATCAGGCGGCTACACCTTC | CASSPRQGSGGYTF
NA | NA | TRBJ2-7 | TRBV5-1 | TGCGCCAGCAGCTTGGAGGTGGACAGCCTACAGTACTTC | CASSLEVDSLQYF
NA | NA | TRBJ1-3 | TRBV29-1 | TGCAGCGTTGAAGATCGAAGAACAGGGGGAAACACCATATATTTT | CSVEDRRTGGNTIYF
TRBD1 | NA | TRBJ1-5 | TRBV30 | TGTGCCAGCGACAGGGGAGGGAAGCGCAATCAGCCCCAGCATTTT | CASDRGGKRNQPQHF
TRBD1 | once | TRBJ1-2 | TRBV4-2 | TGTGCCAGCAGCGTTAGGACAGGGAGAGTTTATGGCTACACCTTC | CASSVRTGRVYGYTF
NA | NA | TRBJ2-7 | TRBV28 | TGTGCCAGCAGTTCCGGAGCGGGTTTCTCCTACGAGCAGTACTTC | CASSSGAGFSYEQYF
NA | few | TRBJ2-5 | TRBV12-3/TRBV12-4 | TGTGCCAGCACAATAAGGGGGGGAGAGACCCAGTACTTC | CASTIRGGETQYF
NA | NA | TRBJ2-7 | TRBV6-6 | TGTGCCAGCAGTTACTCGAGACAGGACTCCTACGAGCAGTACTTC | CASSYSRQDSYEQYF
TRBD2 | once | TRBJ2-3 | TRBV9 | TGTGCCAGCAGCGTAGGATTAGCGGGGGGGGATACGCAGTATTTT | CASSVGLAGGDTQYF
NA | NA | TRBJ1-5 | TRBV15 | TGTGCCACCAGCAGGGCTTATACCGGGGGAAATCAGCCCCAGCATTTT | CATSRAYTGGNQPQHF
TRBD1 | NA | TRBJ1-6 | TRBV5-1 | TGCGCCAGCAGCTTGGAGGACAGGGGGCGGACACCCCTCCACTTT | CASSLEDRGRTPLHF
NA | NA | TRBJ2-7 | TRBV12-3/TRBV12-4 | TGTGCCAGCAGTCGCAGGCCTTCCTACGAGCAGTACTTC | CASSRRPSYEQYF
NA | NA | TRBJ1-1 | TRBV27 | TGTGCCAGCAGTCCGGGGACATTCAACACTGAAGCTTTCTTT | CASSPGTFNTEAFF
TRBD2 | NA | TRBJ2-3 | TRBV3-1/TRBV3-2 | TGTGCCAGCAGCTCCCGTGGGGGAAGCGGGAAAGGAGCCACAGATACGCAGTATTTT | CASSSRGGSGKGATDTQYF
TRBD2 | NA | TRBJ2-1 | TRBV24-1 | TGTGCCACCAGCTCACCGGGACTAGCGGGGGGCTACACCTACAATGAGCAGTTCTTC | CATSSPGLAGGYTYNEQFF